This T cell receptor beta chain derives from a study of response to subunit inactivated influenza vaccine. The study's findings and limits: Authors suggested that a seasonal influenza vaccination recruits few new T cells each time.

TCRdb redid the calling of the RT-PCR reads with MiXCR, one entry per CDR3 protein. The sample carries hundreds of thousands of distinct CDR3 sequences, approximately 14% recorded once. A word on this clonotype: Its antigen is unidentified.

Germline CDR1 reads SGHRS; CDR2 reads YFSETQ. The CDR3 consists of 13 residues. V was trimmed by 4 bases and J by 8 bases, leaving 15 bases between them. This TCR came from a man aged 50 or older who received an inactivated influenza vaccine. The genes are TRBV5-1 and TRBJ2-5; D uncertain. Sequenced here: PBMCs from blood, sampled 11 to 12 days after vaccination. DNA for the CDR3: TGCGCCAGCAGCACCAACAGAATTGAAACCCAGTACTTC. This codes for CASSTNRIETQYF.